This TCR beta chain was identified in a study of blood T cell repertoires in COVID-19. For the study at large: The origin of the acute and convalescent COVID-19 samples was the United States, Italy and Spain. PBMCs, B-cell-depleted T cells, or T cells were the source of the cDNA or gDNA that made up the material.

Germline CDR1 is SGHVS and CDR2 is FQNEAQ. Between the trimmed V and J ends, which lost 5 bases and 10 bases, there was a span of 17 bases. The CDR3 extends over 13 amino acids. As handled by the study authors: Estimates of nucleated cell counts were drawn from the amplification of reference gene primers. Profiled with immunoSEQ multiplex PCR; TCRdb holds only in-frame clones, not every one. V and J calls and clone size are as listed in that table; D and trimming were resolved from the DNA. Among 150,000 to 200,000 clones, 60% to 85% were seen once, and the ten largest hold roughly 17%. This chain links TRBV7-8 with TRBJ2-5; D may be TRBD1 or TRBD2 (5 bases each). The sequenced sample was peripheral blood. The receptor was isolated from a man in his fifties or sixties with active or convalescent COVID-19. The chain's CDR3 is CASSRQSLGDQYF. In DNA, the CDR3 is TGTGCCAGCAGCCGACAGAGCCTCGGGGACCAGTACTTC.